Each of the 30 T cell receptor beta chains below was sequenced from the same sample in a study of early T cells in non-severe SARS-CoV-2 infection. TCRdb analysed the 5' RACE reads with MiXCR anew, one entry per CDR3 protein. Of about 61,000 distinct CDR3 sequences in the sample, roughly a tenth are singletons; the top ten hold 1.5% to 2%. Sequenced: whole blood. These receptors originate from an adult who was a healthcare worker with PCR-confirmed SARS-CoV-2 infection or an uninfected control (not recorded which).

This clonotype was recorded many times. The rearrangement links TRBV5-4 to TRBJ2-7; 9 bases match TRBD1. V shed 4 bases and J 3 bases; nucleotides not matched to a gene: 8. The CDR3 totals 15 residues. From germline, CDR1 is SGHNT and CDR2 YYREEE (reference sequence). CDR3 in DNA: TGTGCCAGCAGCCCGGGGGGACAGGGAAACTACGAGCAGTACTTC. Translation: CASSPGGQGNYEQYF.

This clonotype turned up a few times. V gene TRBV30 combines with J gene TRBJ2-1; 9 nucleotides align to TRBD2. The CDR3 is 13 amino acids. Trimming cost V 5 bases and J 7 bases; bases outside gene matches: 6. Germline loops: CDR1 GTSNPN, CDR2 SVGIG (reference sequence). CDR3 protein: CAWSGTSINEQFF. DNA for the CDR3: TGTGCCTGGTCCGGGACTAGCATTAATGAGCAGTTCTTC. The full variable domain, completed using reference TRBV30 and TRBJ2-1, is SQTIHQWPATLVQPVGSPLSLECTVEGTSNPNLYWYRQAAGRGLQLLFYSVGIGQISSEVPQNLSASRPQDRQFILSSKKLLLSDSGFYLCAWSGTSINEQFFGPGTRLTVL.

This clonotype was detected many times. The chain is built from TRBV20-1 and TRBJ2-7; the D gene is possibly TRBD2 (6 bases). The CDR3 consists of 13 residues. Trimming took 6 bases from V and 1 from J, leaving 13 bases between them. The V gene's germline CDR1 is DFQATT and CDR2 SNEGSKA (reference sequence). CDR3 amino acids: CSAVGSVSYEQYF. The DNA of the CDR3 is TGCAGTGCCGTCGGGAGCGTATCCTACGAGCAGTACTTC.

This clonotype was observed at least ten times. The chain joins TRBV7-2 to TRBJ2-7, with 7 nucleotides matching TRBD1. The germline V gene has CDR1 SGHTA and CDR2 FQGNSA. Trimming took 2 bases from V and 2 from J; bases not matched to a gene: 6. The CDR3 loop spans 15 amino acids. The CDR3 DNA sequence: TGTGCCAGCAGCTTAACCCTGACAGGGACCTACGAGCAGTACTTC. It codes for CASSLTLTGTYEQYF.

Worth noting for this clonotype: This may arise from a read error, as a much more abundant clone is one base away. The chain is built from TRBV7-9 and TRBJ2-3; 8 bases fit TRBD2. The germline CDR1 and CDR2 sequences are SEHNR and FQNEAQ (reference sequence). The CDR3 consists of 14 residues. The CDR3 is CASSLGGGRDTRYF. In DNA form, the CDR3 reads TGTGCCAGCAGCCTGGGCGGGGGGAGAGATACGCGGTATTTT.

This chain connects TRBV29-1 to TRBJ2-1; 9 bases line up with TRBD1. Germline CDR1 and CDR2: SQVTM and ANQGSEA. The length of the CDR3 is 14 residues. For the CDR3, the DNA is TGCAGTCTGGGGACAGGGACCCGCGGGGGCGAGCAGTTCTTC. Encoded protein: CSLGTGTRGGEQFF.

The genes are TRBV3-1 and TRBJ1-1; possibly TRBD1 for D (6 bases). The germline gives CDR1 LGHDT, CDR2 YNNKEL (reference sequence). V lost 5 bases, J lost 7 bases, and 8 bases lay in between. The CDR3 contains 11 residues. CDR3 sequence (DNA): TGTGCCAGCAGCAGGACAGATGAAGCTTTCTTT. Translating it yields CASSRTDEAFF.

J is TRBJ2-2 and V is TRBV19; D is undetermined. CDR1 and CDR2 (germline): LNHDA, SQIVND (reference sequence). Trimming removed 0 bases from V and 6 bases from J, with 14 bases in between. This CDR3 has 16 amino acids. The CDR3, as DNA: TGTGCCAGTAGTATAGATCGCTGGGGTAACGCCGGGGAGCTGTTTTTT. It specifies CASSIDRWGNAGELFF.

The V call is TRBV15, the J call TRBJ2-5, with D tentatively TRBD1 (6 bases). The CDR3 spans 15 residues. CDR1 and CDR2 (germline): LNHNV, YYDKDF (reference sequence). V was clipped by 2 bases and J by 4 bases, with 14 bases between them. Here the CDR3 DNA reads TGTGCCACCAGCAGAAACCCGGAACAGGGAGAGACCCAGTACTTC. This translates into CATSRNPEQGETQYF.

The CDR3: CASSDVEGYGYTF. The CDR3 region has the DNA TGTGCCAGCAGTGATGTGGAGGGCTATGGCTACACCTTC. The chain is built from TRBV6-1 and TRBJ1-2; D call uncertain. The CDR3 has 13 amino acids. In germline, CDR1 is MNHNS, CDR2 SASEGT. Trimming left V 3 bases short and J 4 bases short, with 9 bases between.

This sequence joins TRBV12-3 or TRBV12-4 and TRBJ1-2, with a possible D match to TRBD1 (5 bases). Trimming removed 2 bases at V and 4 bases at J, with 14 bases between. CDR3 length: 15 amino acids. Here the CDR3 reads CASSLRRVPSYGYTF. As DNA, the CDR3 is TGTGCCAGCAGTTTACGCAGGGTCCCTTCCTATGGCTACACCTTC.

The V and J genes are TRBV7-9 and TRBJ1-2; D is unresolved. V was clipped by 2 bases and J by 4 bases, with 8 bases between them. The CDR3 loop spans 13 amino acids. Germline CDR1 and CDR2: SEHNR and FQNEAQ (reference sequence). CDR3 DNA sequence: TGTGCCAGCAGCTTATCAGTTGGCTATGGCTACACCTTC. Protein product: CASSLSVGYGYTF.

This clonotype was seen many times. This chain links TRBV20-1 with TRBJ1-1; D remains ambiguous. V gave up 2 bases and J gave up 1 base, with 5 bases separating them. The CDR3 has 12 amino acids. The germline V gene encodes CDR1 DFQATT and CDR2 SNEGSKA (reference sequence). The CDR3 region is CSARRRNTEAFF. In DNA form, the CDR3 reads TGCAGTGCTAGACGACGGAACACTGAAGCTTTCTTT.

This clonotype was seen ten or more times. V gene TRBV19 combines with J gene TRBJ2-2; 9 bases fit TRBD1. J was trimmed by 4 bases and V by 3 bases; bases with no gene match: 9. The CDR3 covers 17 residues. Germline CDR1 reads LNHDA; CDR2 reads SQIVND (reference sequence). In DNA, the CDR3 is TGTGCCAGTAGTATTGATCGGGGACAGGGTATCACCGGGGAGCTGTTTTTT. It is translated as CASSIDRGQGITGELFF.

This clonotype was counted at least ten times. The chain combines TRBV7-2 with TRBJ2-7, with 8 bases identical to TRBD1. There are 15 residues in the CDR3. The V gene's germline CDR1 is SGHTA and CDR2 FQGNSA. V was clipped by 5 bases and J by 2 bases; unmatched bases: 8. Here the CDR3 reads CASSIQGAPTYEQYF. Written as DNA, the CDR3 is TGTGCCAGCAGCATTCAGGGGGCCCCTACCTACGAGCAGTACTTC. Combining the CDR3 with reference TRBV7-2 and TRBJ2-7 gives the whole variable domain GAGVSQSPSNKVTEKGKDVELRCDPISGHTALYWYRQSLGQGLEFLIYFQGNSAPDKSGLPSDRFSAERTGGSVSTLTIQRTQQEDSAVYLCASSIQGAPTYEQYFGPGTRLTVT.

In this sample, this clonotype turned up a few times. The rearrangement uses TRBV10-2 and TRBJ1-2; D remains ambiguous. Per the germline V gene, CDR1 is WSHSY and CDR2 is SAAADI. The V gene lost 3 bases and the J gene lost 6 bases, with 8 bases spanning the gap. The CDR3 has 12 residues. CDR3 protein: CASSDITNGYTF. CDR3 in DNA: TGCGCCAGCAGTGACATCACCAATGGCTACACCTTC.

The V and J genes are TRBV9 and TRBJ1-5, with a tentative D call TRBD1 (5 bases). This CDR3 spans 18 amino acids. The germline V gene encodes CDR1 SGDLS and CDR2 YYNGEE. The V and J ends lost 3 bases and 1 base respectively, with 20 bases between them. The CDR3, as DNA: TGTGCCAGCAGCGGATACGCGGGGCCCTTACTGAGCAATCAGCCCCAGCATTTT. Amino acids: CASSGYAGPLLSNQPQHF.

This clonotype was observed at least ten times. The CDR3 DNA sequence: TGTGCTAGTGCCTACCTCGCTAATGAGCAGTTCTTC. It codes for CASAYLANEQFF. V gene TRBV12-5 combines with J gene TRBJ2-1, with D unresolved. From germline, CDR1 is LGHNT and CDR2 FRNRAP. The CDR3 is 12 residues long. V shed 7 bases and J shed 7 bases, with 11 bases lying between them.

This clonotype was picked up many times. The rearrangement joins TRBV10-3 to TRBJ2-5, with 12 bases identical to TRBD2. This CDR3 has 17 amino acids. The V gene end was trimmed by 6 bases and the J gene end by 5 bases; junction bases not matched to a gene: 13. The V gene's germline CDR1 is ENHRY and CDR2 SYGVKD. CDR3: CAISRHQLAGGEETQYF. The CDR3 bases are TGTGCCATCAGCCGGCACCAACTAGCGGGGGGAGAGGAGACCCAGTACTTC.

This clonotype came up many times. The chain combines TRBV20-1 with TRBJ2-5; D gene uncertain. The CDR3 sequence is 13 residues long. V was trimmed by 6 bases and J by 6 bases, leaving 17 bases between them. Germline-derived CDR1 and CDR2 are DFQATT and SNEGSKA (reference sequence). CDR3 DNA: TGCAGTGCCGTGAATAGGGTTCAGCAGACCCAGTACTTC. It specifies CSAVNRVQQTQYF.

This clonotype was seen a few times. The chain uses TRBV12-3 or TRBV12-4 and TRBJ1-1; no clear D. The CDR3 runs to 12 residues. Trimming cost V 1 base and J 9 bases, with 9 bases left between them. CDR3 bases: TGTGCCAGCAGTTTAGGAGCAGAAAAAGCTTTCTTT. It yields the protein CASSLGAEKAFF.

Of note for this clonotype: This may come from a read error, since a much larger clone is one base off. The chain carries TRBV6-2 or TRBV6-3 and TRBJ1-2; D is perhaps TRBD1 (5 bases). Germline assignment: CDR1 MNHEY and CDR2 SVGEGT. This CDR3 is built from 15 residues. Deletions cut 0 bases from V and 12 bases from J, with 20 bases between. The CDR3 sequence: CASSYSRSLTGPHTF. The CDR3, as DNA: TGTGCCAGCAGTTACTCGCGATCCCTTACAGGACCCCACACCTTC.

J is TRBJ2-7 and V is TRBV29-1, with TRBD2 matching 12 bases. Trimming removed 6 bases from V and 7 bases from J; junction bases left unmatched: 7. The CDR3 is made up of 13 amino acids. CDR1 SQVTM and CDR2 ANQGSEA come from the germline V gene. CDR3 sequence reads: CSVRTSGAGEQYF. In DNA form, the CDR3 reads TGCAGCGTAAGGACTAGCGGGGCGGGTGAGCAGTACTTC.

This clonotype was counted only a few times. The V gene is TRBV12-3 or TRBV12-4, the J gene TRBJ2-7; 8 nucleotides align to TRBD1. The CDR3 totals 14 residues. The V segment lost 6 bases and the J segment 2 bases; nucleotides outside the gene matches: 6. The CDR3 DNA reads as TGTGCCAGCAGCCGGGGACAGGCGACCTACGAGCAGTACTTC. Translated, it gives CASSRGQATYEQYF.

A few counts support this clonotype. V is TRBV9 and J is TRBJ2-5; D is tentatively TRBD1 or TRBD2 (5 bases each). The germline CDR1 and CDR2 sequences are SGDLS and YYNGEE. V dropped 4 bases and J dropped 3 bases, with 10 bases sitting between them. The CDR3 spans 13 residues. CDR3 residues: CASSPGPEETQYF. The DNA of the CDR3 is TGTGCCAGCAGCCCGGGGCCGGAAGAGACCCAGTACTTC.

This clonotype has more than one count but fewer than ten. The chain recombines TRBV5-1 with TRBJ2-5; no reliable D call. Trimming left V 2 bases short and J 4 bases short, with 12 bases between. The germline CDR1 and CDR2 sequences are SGHRS and YFSETQ. There are 14 residues in the CDR3. As DNA, the CDR3 is TGCGCCAGCAGCTTATCAGGAGCCCGAGAGACCCAGTACTTC. This gives the protein CASSLSGARETQYF.

A remark on this clonotype: Since a much larger clone is just one base distant, this may be a read error. The CDR3 DNA sequence: TGCAGTGCTAGAGGACAGGACTACGAGCAGTACTTC. It yields the protein CSARGQDYEQYF. The chain has TRBV20-1 and TRBJ2-7, with a weak D call TRBD1 (6 bases). In germline, CDR1 is DFQATT, CDR2 SNEGSKA (reference sequence). CDR3 size: 12 residues. V lost 1 base to trimming and J lost 3 bases, with 7 bases between them.

This clonotype came up many times. This sequence joins TRBV20-1 and TRBJ1-2; 7 bases line up with TRBD1. The germline V gene has CDR1 DFQATT and CDR2 SNEGSKA (reference sequence). Losses at the gene ends were 3 bases for V and 6 bases for J; bases not matched to a gene: 7. The CDR3 is made up of 13 amino acids. CDR3 nucleotide sequence: TGCAGTGCTAGCGTACAGGGGTGGAATGGCTACACCTTC. Its translation: CSASVQGWNGYTF.

This clonotype was picked up many times. CDR3 amino acids: CASRKAGTSGAGTDTQYF. CDR3 nucleotides: TGTGCCAGCAGAAAAGCGGGGACTAGCGGGGCTGGCACAGATACGCAGTATTTT. The rearrangement uses TRBV27 and TRBJ2-3; 13 nucleotides agree with TRBD2. The trim removed 6 bases at V and 1 base at J, leaving 10 bases unmatched. The CDR3 totals 18 residues. CDR1 and CDR2 (germline): MNHEY, SMNVEV (reference sequence).

Details on this clonotype: At one end the junction does not follow the germline gene, possibly because of a read error. The chain is built from TRBV23-1 and TRBJ2-7; 7 bases line up with TRBD2. TRBV23-1 is classed as an ORF, of uncertain function. The CDR3 covers 17 residues. CDR3: CASSQSGGTFRLHDQYF. CDR3 bases: TGCGCCAGCAGTCAATCGGGGGGGACTTTCAGGCTCCACGATCAGTACTTC.